One and the same sample provided the 28 T cell receptor beta chains below, sequenced in a study of blood T cells in healthy people across ages. A sample-barcoded 5' primer and a J-beta primer mix were used in a second PCR of roughly 6 to 12 cycles. TCRdb re-called the 5' RACE reads with MiXCR, one entry per CDR3 protein. The profile shows under 950,000 distinct CDR3 sequences, about 20% of them singletons. Sequenced sample: blood. Source of these receptors: a man aged 65 to 79 in good health.

V and J are TRBV4-1 and TRBJ1-2; D uncertain. The V and J ends lost 3 bases and 3 bases respectively, with 5 bases between them. CDR1 is MGHRA, CDR2 YSYEKL, per germline. The CDR3 sequence is 12 residues long. DNA for the CDR3: TGCGCCAGCAGCCAGGTCGACTATGGCTACACCTTC. Its translation: CASSQVDYGYTF.

Only a few counts were recorded for this clonotype. The chain joins TRBV20-1 to TRBJ2-1; TRBD2 matches 7 bases. This CDR3 region has 14 residues. The V and J ends lost 2 bases and 7 bases, in that order; junction bases with no gene match: 8. Germline V gene data show CDR1 as DFQATT and CDR2 as SNEGSKA (reference sequence). CDR3 loop: CSARSSGVGNEQFF. CDR3 sequence (DNA): TGCAGTGCTAGATCGAGCGGGGTCGGGAATGAGCAGTTCTTC.

In DNA, the CDR3 is TGCGCCAGCAGCTCGACAGGGGCTATGACAGATACGCAGTATTTT. Translating gives CASSSTGAMTDTQYF. The chain couples TRBV5-1 to TRBJ2-3; 8 nucleotides agree with TRBD1. With 3 bases clipped from V and 3 bases from J, the junction kept 6 bases outside the gene matches. From germline, CDR1 is SGHRS and CDR2 YFSETQ. This CDR3 is built from 15 residues.

This clonotype has only a few counts. The chain recombines TRBV29-1 with TRBJ1-2; D is unclear. V dropped 8 bases and J dropped 3 bases, with 13 bases sitting between them. This CDR3 is 12 amino acids long. Per germline, CDR1 SQVTM and CDR2 ANQGSEA. The chain's CDR3 is CSFSDWDYGYTF. Written as DNA, the CDR3 is TGCAGCTTCTCGGACTGGGACTATGGCTACACCTTC.

The chain's CDR3 is CASYGGSYEQYF. The CDR3 DNA is TGTGCCAGTTATGGGGGATCCTACGAGCAGTACTTC. The chain joins TRBV27 to TRBJ2-7; D possibly matches TRBD1 or TRBD2 (5 bases each). Germline V gene lookup returns CDR1 MNHEY and CDR2 SMNVEV (reference sequence). CDR3 length equals 12 residues. The V end was cut by 9 bases, the J end by 1 base, with 10 bases between.

There are a few counts of this clonotype. The V and J genes are TRBV6-2 or TRBV6-3 and TRBJ2-7; the match to TRBD2 covers 7 bases. V lost 6 bases, J lost 2 bases, and 7 bases stayed unmatched. The CDR3 runs 14 residues. CDR1 is MNHEY and CDR2 is SVGEGT in the germline V gene. The CDR3 reads CASRPSGDAYEQYV. CDR3 nucleotide sequence: TGTGCCAGCAGACCTAGCGGCGACGCCTACGAGCAGTACGTC.

This clonotype turned up a few times. This sequence joins TRBV11-2 and TRBJ1-2; 8 nucleotides agree with TRBD1. The CDR3 is 15 residues long. The V gene's germline CDR1 is SGHAT and CDR2 FQNNGV. The V gene end was trimmed by 3 bases and the J gene end by 5 bases; junction bases not matched to a gene: 8. CDR3 region: CASSFYPGQAYGYTF. CDR3 nucleotides: TGTGCCAGCAGCTTTTATCCGGGACAGGCGTATGGCTACACCTTC.

This sequence joins TRBV29-1 and TRBJ2-1, with D hard to call. This CDR3 spans 10 amino acids. V gave up 4 bases and J gave up 11 bases, with 9 bases separating them. Germline CDR1 and CDR2: SQVTM and ANQGSEA. In nucleotides, the CDR3 is TGCAGCGTTGGACCGACGCAGCAGTTCTTC. Its protein product is CSVGPTQQFF.

The gene calls are TRBV5-1 and TRBJ2-7, with D possibly TRBD1 on 6 matching bases. This CDR3 is built from 14 residues. Between the trimmed V and J ends, which lost 7 bases and 0 bases, there was a span of 14 bases. Germline CDR1 is SGHRS and CDR2 is YFSETQ. CDR3 nucleotide sequence: TGCGCCAGCTCAGCGGACAGAAGCTCCTACGAGCAGTACTTC. The encoded protein is CASSADRSSYEQYF. The complete variable domain, with remaining parts taken from reference TRBV5-1 and TRBJ2-7, reads KAGVTQTPRYLIKTRGQQVTLSCSPISGHRSVSWYQQTPGQGLQFLFEYFSETQRNKGNFPGRFSGRQFSNSRSEMNVSTLELGDSALYLCASSADRSSYEQYFGPGTRLTVT.

V usage is TRBV7-9 and J usage is TRBJ1-5; D is perhaps TRBD1 (5 bases). This CDR3 is 14 amino acids long. CDR1 is SEHNR and CDR2 is FQNEAQ in the germline V gene (reference sequence). V lost 4 bases, J lost 9 bases, and 16 bases lay in between. This CDR3 reads CASSWGGDSPPQHF. DNA for the CDR3: TGTGCCAGCAGCTGGGGGGGGGATAGTCCGCCCCAGCATTTT.

This clonotype appeared a few times. The gene calls are TRBV12-3 or TRBV12-4 and TRBJ1-5; unclear D gene. The CDR3 loop spans 13 amino acids. With 4 bases removed from V and 9 bases from J, the gap between germline ends came to 13 bases. For the CDR3, the DNA is TGTGCCAGCAGTTCGGTGATCAGTGGGCCCCAGCATTTT. Residues: CASSSVISGPQHF.

This clonotype was seen more than once but under ten times. This chain uses TRBV12-3 or TRBV12-4 with TRBJ2-7, with 13 bases that match TRBD2. The CDR3 is made up of 16 amino acids. Trimming cost V 1 base and J 1 base; bases outside gene matches: 1. For the CDR3, the DNA is TGTGCCAGCAGTTTAGGACTAGCGGGGGGATCCTACGAGCAGTACTTC. It encodes CASSLGLAGGSYEQYF.

This chain links TRBV24-1 with TRBJ1-5; D is undetermined. This CDR3 spans 14 amino acids. Per germline, CDR1 KGHDR and CDR2 SFDVKD. Trimming left V 1 base short and J 3 bases short, with 6 bases between. The chain's CDR3 is CATSDFGNNQPQHF. For the CDR3, the DNA is TGTGCCACCAGTGATTTTGGGAACAATCAGCCCCAGCATTTT.

The rearrangement joins TRBV7-8 to TRBJ2-7; TRBD2 aligns across 8 bases. The J call is in doubt because the DNA end fits TRBJ2-1 better. The germline gives CDR1 SGHVS, CDR2 FQNEAQ. This CDR3 contains 14 residues. The CDR3 nucleotides read TGTGCCAGCAGCTCCGGGGGGGCGGGAAATGAGCAGTTCTTC. This sequence encodes CASSSGGAGNEQFF.

This clonotype was seen only a few times. One end of the junction does not line up with germline, which may come from a read error. The J gene is TRBJ2-5, the V gene TRBV12-3 or TRBV12-4; tentative D call: TRBD2 (5 bases). The better agreement between TRBJ2-7 and the DNA end casts doubt on the J call. The CDR3 covers 16 residues. The CDR3 reads CAGSPIGRGSSYEQYF. CDR3 in DNA: TGTGCCGGCAGCCCAATAGGTAGAGGGAGCTCCTACGAGCAGTACTTC.

Concerning this clonotype: One end of the junction does not line up with germline, which may come from a read error. The chain is built from TRBV5-1 and TRBJ2-5; 13 bases line up with TRBD2. Gene TRBJ2-1 matches the end of the DNA better, so the J call may be wrong. The CDR3 sequence is 17 residues long. Germline CDR1 SGHRS, CDR2 YFSETQ. The CDR3 protein is CANSLLGLAGAYNEQFF. DNA for the CDR3: TGCGCCAACAGCTTACTAGGACTAGCGGGAGCCTACAATGAGCAGTTCTTC.

The chain recombines TRBV20-1 with TRBJ2-7; 10 positions match TRBD2. Per germline, CDR1 DFQATT and CDR2 SNEGSKA (reference sequence). The CDR3 sequence is 15 residues long. J was trimmed by 2 bases and V by 3 bases; bases with no gene match: 7. The CDR3 reads CSASGSGGLAYEQYF. The CDR3 nucleotides are TGCAGTGCTAGTGGTAGCGGGGGGTTAGCCTACGAGCAGTACTTC.

This clonotype has just a few counts. V usage is TRBV20-1 and J usage is TRBJ1-2; D not certain. The V end lost 3 bases, the J end lost 8 bases, and 19 bases lay between the germline ends. Per the germline V gene, CDR1 is DFQATT and CDR2 is SNEGSKA (reference sequence). CDR3 length equals 14 residues. CDR3 residues: CSARNEVGDMGYTF. DNA of the CDR3: TGCAGTGCTAGGAATGAAGTCGGGGATATGGGCTACACCTTC.

This chain links TRBV18 with TRBJ2-1; TRBD1 matches 7 bases. TRBJ2-7 matches the DNA end more closely, so the J call is doubtful. The CDR3 extends over 15 amino acids. From germline, CDR1 is KGHSH and CDR2 LQKENI. For the CDR3, the DNA is TGTGCCAGCTCTCCCTCCGGGACAGTATTTCTTCAGCAGTACTTC. Protein sequence: CASSPSGTVFLQQYF.

The chain employs TRBV7-2 and TRBJ2-3; D not certain. The CDR3 runs 14 residues. Germline CDR1 is SGHTA and CDR2 is FQGNSA. With 0 bases removed from V and 4 bases from J, the gap between germline ends came to 8 bases. The CDR3 loop reads CASSLAPLSDTQYF. The DNA for the CDR3 is TGTGCCAGCAGCTTAGCCCCCCTGTCAGATACGCAGTATTTT.

The chain employs TRBV29-1 and TRBJ2-4; D uncertain. Germline CDR1 SQVTM, CDR2 ANQGSEA. The V gene lost 6 bases and the J gene lost 0 bases, with 9 bases spanning the gap. The CDR3 extends over 13 amino acids. CDR3 DNA: TGCAGCGTGAGGACGCTAGCCAAAAACATTCAGTACTTC. Encoded protein: CSVRTLAKNIQYF.

This clonotype was recorded a few times. One end of the junction does not line up with germline, which may come from a read error. This chain uses TRBV7-6 with TRBJ2-7; TRBD1 or TRBD2 may be the D gene (5 bases each). The germline gives CDR1 SGHVS, CDR2 FNYEAQ. This CDR3 has 16 residues. The CDR3 DNA follows: TGTGTCAGCAGCCCAAGTGGGGGAACCCCCCTCGACGAGCAGTACTTC. It specifies CVSSPSGGTPLDEQYF.

The chain links TRBV7-9 to TRBJ2-3; D is possibly TRBD1 or TRBD2 (5 bases each). From germline, CDR1 is SEHNR and CDR2 FQNEAQ (reference sequence). The V gene lost 5 bases and the J gene lost 2 bases, with 14 bases spanning the gap. CDR3 length: 15 amino acids. CDR3: CASSTTGTPTDTQYF. The CDR3 coding sequence is TGTGCCAGCAGCACGACCGGGACCCCCACAGATACGCAGTATTTT.

The J gene is TRBJ2-2, the V gene TRBV3-1; D tentatively fits TRBD1 or TRBD2 (6 bases each). The V and J ends lost 0 bases and 4 bases respectively, with 18 bases between them. The length of the CDR3 is 18 residues. Germline V gene lookup returns CDR1 LGHDT and CDR2 YNNKEL (reference sequence). Here the CDR3 DNA reads TGTGCCAGCAGCCAAGAGTTTCTGGACCGGGGGCCCACCGGGGAGCTGTTTTTT. Residues: CASSQEFLDRGPTGELFF.

This clonotype has more than one count but fewer than ten. This chain links TRBV7-9 with TRBJ2-3; no clear D gene. The length of the CDR3 is 12 residues. V was cut by 8 bases and J by 2 bases, with 8 bases left in between. The germline V gene encodes CDR1 SEHNR and CDR2 FQNEAQ (reference sequence). CDR3 nucleotide sequence: TGTGCCAGCGGACCATACACAGATACGCAGTATTTT. Residues: CASGPYTDTQYF.

V usage is TRBV7-6 and J usage is TRBJ2-3; 9 bases map to TRBD2. The CDR3 spans 16 residues. The germline V gene encodes CDR1 SGHVS and CDR2 FNYEAQ. Losses at the gene ends were 4 bases for V and 2 bases for J; bases not matched to a gene: 7. DNA for the CDR3: TGTGCCAGCAGCTCCTTAGCGGGAGTACACACAGATACGCAGTATTTT. Protein product: CASSSLAGVHTDTQYF.

Comments on this clonotype: The junction and the germline gene differ at one end; a read error may be behind it. V and J are TRBV11-3 and TRBJ2-2; D tentatively fits TRBD1 or TRBD2 (5 bases each). This CDR3 is 15 amino acids long. Germline V gene sequence: CDR1 SGHNT, CDR2 YENEEA. CDR3 DNA: TGTGCCAGCAGCCAGGGACGGTCGAACACCGGGGAACTGTTTTTT. Encoded protein: CASSQGRSNTGELFF.

The chain recombines TRBV12-3 or TRBV12-4 with TRBJ2-4, with D uncertain. The V end lost 7 bases, the J end lost 0 bases, and 10 bases lay between the germline ends. The length of the CDR3 is 14 residues. DNA of the CDR3: TGTGCCAGCACGGAACGAGCAGCCAAAAACATTCAGTACTTC. It yields the protein CASTERAAKNIQYF.